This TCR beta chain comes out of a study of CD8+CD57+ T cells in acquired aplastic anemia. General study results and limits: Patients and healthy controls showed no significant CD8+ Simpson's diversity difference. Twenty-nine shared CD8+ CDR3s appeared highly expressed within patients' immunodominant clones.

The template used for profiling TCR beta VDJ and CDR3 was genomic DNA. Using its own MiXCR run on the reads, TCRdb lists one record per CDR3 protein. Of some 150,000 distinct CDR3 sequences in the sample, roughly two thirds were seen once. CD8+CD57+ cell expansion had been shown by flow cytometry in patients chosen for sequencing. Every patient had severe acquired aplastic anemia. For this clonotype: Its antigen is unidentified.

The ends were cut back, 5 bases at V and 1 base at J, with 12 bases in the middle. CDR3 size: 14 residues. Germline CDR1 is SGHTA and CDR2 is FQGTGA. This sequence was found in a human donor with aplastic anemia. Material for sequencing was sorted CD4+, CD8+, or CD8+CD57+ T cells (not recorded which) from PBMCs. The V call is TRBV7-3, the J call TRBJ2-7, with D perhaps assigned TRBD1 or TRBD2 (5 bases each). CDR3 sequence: CASSPNGASYEQYF. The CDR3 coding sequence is TGTGCCAGCAGCCCCAACGGGGCTTCCTACGAGCAGTACTTC.